The present entry profiles one T cell receptor beta chain with its context. Its antigen has not been determined. Per-nucleotide qualities are absent, and no much larger clonotype sits a single base away. These data originate in a study of blood T cell repertoires in COVID-19 (dated by TCRdb to 2020 to 2022). Regarding the complete study: Samples covering the acute and convalescent phases of COVID-19 were provided by collaborators in the United States, Italy and Spain. The samples were drawn from the first 160 participants of the ongoing ImmuneRACE study and from under 1,500 subjects provided by 6 global collaborators. The dataset comprised deeply sampled blood TCRbeta repertoires from subjects exposed to, actively infected with, or recovered from COVID-19. The repertoires were released in a freely available public database meant as a resource for research on the immune response to SARS-CoV-2. HLA class I and class II types, where available, came from metadata supplied by the sample provider rather than from assay-based typing. The material from the prospective study consisted of cDNA or gDNA derived from T cells, B-cell-depleted T cells, or PBMCs. A de-identified subject ID, COVID-19 status, age in years and sex were almost always included in the sample metadata. Overall study outcomes, separate from this receptor: The quantity of clinical and demographic metadata differed by source and by participant and was supplied without curation.

Participants in the prospective study were enrolled through a virtual design, were aged about 18 to 90 years, and lived in under 25 United States geographic areas. In the prospective study, cohorts were assigned on the basis of participant-reported clinical history obtained from a screening survey and a study questionnaire. Recovered participants in ImmuneRACE Cohort 3 were defined by two consecutive negative NP/OP PCR tests, clearance by a healthcare professional, or resolution of symptoms. In the prospective study, mobile phlebotomists collected whole blood, serum and a nasopharyngeal or oropharyngeal swab from each participant. Prospective study participants could optionally give additional blood draws and questionnaires over an approximately two-month period. Before DNA extraction, prospective study blood samples were shipped either frozen or at room temperature. V drops 5 bases and J drops 7 bases, leaving 11 bases in between. From the germline V gene (reference sequence), CDR1 is MNHEY and CDR2 is SMNVEV. Measured from the cysteine to the phenylalanine, the CDR3 is 12 residues long. The sequence is cut down to CDR3 DNA, 36 bases in frame from base 1.

TCRbeta CDR3 regions were amplified from genomic DNA by means of the immunoSEQ Assay, a bias-controlled multiplex PCR. On the study's bioinformatics: Nucleated cell counts per sample were estimated from amplification of reference gene primers within the assay. To quantify the absolute abundance of each unique TCRbeta CDR3 rearrangement, sequence reads were collapsed and filtered. For each sample, productive Simpson clonality was calculated as the square root of Simpson's diversity index across productive rearrangements. The clones in this table, taken by TCRdb from immuneACCESS, are in-frame only. Not every clone is retained; where verified, under half of the shortfall comes from an unresolved V gene, and the cause of the rest is unknown. The V and J calls and clone size come from that table; D and trimming were worked out from the DNA. The sample table shows hundreds of thousands of clones, and roughly 87% are seen once. The ten most abundant clones make up 2.5% to 3% of the sample.

This TCR was recovered from a woman in her twenties or thirties who had recovered from COVID-19. The chain was built from TRBV27 and TRBJ1-2, with the D gene too uncertain to name. Sequencing was done on a sample of PBMCs or T cells enriched from blood (not recorded which). The sequenced DNA: TGTGCCAGCAGTCCAAGGGCGGGTGGCTACACCTTC. Its protein product is CASSPRAGGYTF.